A single TCR beta chain is shown here with its context. Because the CDR3 is missing its conserved closing phenylalanine or tryptophan, this is likely a read error. The data were obtained in a study of immune characterization of retroperitoneal liposarcoma. The length of the CDR3 is 14 residues. Germline lookup yields CDR1 MNHNS and CDR2 SASEGT. From the PCR reads, TCRdb called clonotypes with MiXCR, one entry per CDR3 protein. The sample records over 10,000 distinct CDR3 sequences, roughly 44% being singletons. The sequencing input was tumor tissue. V gene TRBV6-1 combines with J gene TRBJ2-1, with 12 positions matching TRBD1. The tail of the sequence fits TRBJ2-7 better, so the J call may be wrong. The sequence derives from a female donor with retroperitoneal liposarcoma. CDR3: CASLGTGGGYEQYP. The DNA for the CDR3 is TGTGCCTCGCTCGGGACAGGGGGCGGGTACGAGCAGTACCCC.